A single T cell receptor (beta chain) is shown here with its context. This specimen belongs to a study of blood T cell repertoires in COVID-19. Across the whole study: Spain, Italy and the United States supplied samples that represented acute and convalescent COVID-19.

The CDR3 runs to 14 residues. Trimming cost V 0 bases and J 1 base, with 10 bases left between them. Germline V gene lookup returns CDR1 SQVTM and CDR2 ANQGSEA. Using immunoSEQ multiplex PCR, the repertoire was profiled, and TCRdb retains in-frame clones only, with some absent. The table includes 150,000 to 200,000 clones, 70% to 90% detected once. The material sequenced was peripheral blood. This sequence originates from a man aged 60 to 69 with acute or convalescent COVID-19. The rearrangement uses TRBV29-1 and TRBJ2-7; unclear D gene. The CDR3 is CSVEDQSESYEQYF. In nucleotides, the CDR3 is TGCAGCGTTGAAGATCAATCCGAGTCCTACGAGCAGTACTTC.